This entry features one T cell receptor beta chain sequence. What it binds is unknown. The missing conserved phenylalanine or tryptophan at the end of this CDR3 makes a read error likely. The DNA is omitted, as the CDR3 cannot be located on it reliably, and the CDR3 follows TCRdb's listing. The sample comes from a study of CD8+CD57+ T cells in acquired aplastic anemia. Study-level findings and limits: With respect to CD8+ Simpson's diversity, patients and controls did not differ significantly.

Individuals selected for sequencing had exhibited CD8+CD57+ cell expansion on flow cytometry. No patient had been given any therapy when blood was sampled. In germline, CDR1 is SGHTA, CDR2 FQGTGA. The CDR3 has 13 residues if both end residues are counted. CDR3 and TCR beta VDJ profiling relied on a genomic DNA template. TCRdb analysed the reads with MiXCR anew, one entry per CDR3 protein. Found here are 200,000 to 300,000 distinct CDR3 sequences, 82% of them singletons; the top ten hold 40% to 55%. This sequence originates from a human donor with aplastic anemia. What was sequenced was sorted CD4+, CD8+, or CD8+CD57+ T cells (not recorded which) from PBMCs. The gene calls are TRBV7-3 and TRBJ1-2. This CDR3 reads CASSQHLAGGYTV.